This TCR beta chain was documented in a study of OX40 agonist ivuxolimab in advanced cancers. Study information: Across the patients, intravenous ivuxolimab was delivered every 2 weeks at 0.01 to 10 mg/kg.

The CDR3 spans 13 residues. V lost 4 bases and J 0 bases, leaving 1 base between the germline ends. Germline loops: CDR1 SGHAT, CDR2 FQDESV (reference sequence). TCRdb's table, derived via immunoSEQ multiplex PCR, lists solely in-frame clones and lacks some. The repertoire holds almost 70,000 clones, 65% to 80% seen once, with 2% to 2.5% in the top ten. The chain uses TRBV11-1 and TRBJ1-6; D is unresolved. The sample was CD4+ or CD8+ T cells sorted from blood, taken in a trial of the OX40 agonist ivuxolimab. This receptor was obtained from an adult with an advanced solid tumor such as melanoma, head and neck, liver or kidney cancer. The CDR3 sequence is CASSSSYNSPLHF. The DNA of the CDR3 is TGTGCCAGCAGCTCCTCCTATAATTCACCCCTCCACTTT.